The 4 T cell receptor beta chains presented below share a single source sample, sequenced in a study of CDR3 diversity in severe acne. TCRdb ran MiXCR on the PCR reads and lists one entry per CDR3 protein. The repertoire includes tens of thousands of distinct CDR3 sequences, approximately 51% of them detected once, and about 13% sits in the top ten. The sample consisted of blood. The receptors stem from a male donor in good health, without acne.

To note about this clonotype: This is likely a read error, given that the CDR3 carries no conserved phenylalanine or tryptophan at its end. This sequence joins TRBV7-3 and TRBJ2-5; weak D call: TRBD2 (7 bases). Germline V gene sequence: CDR1 SGHTA, CDR2 FQGTGA. V was pared by 5 bases and J by 3 bases, with 13 bases between. This CDR3 spans 14 amino acids. Written as DNA, the CDR3 is TGTGCCAGCAGCCGACGGGGGGCGGAAGAGACCCAGTACCTC. Protein product: CASSRRGAEETQYL.

This clonotype came up once. The chain joins TRBV20-1 to TRBJ2-3; 7 bases line up with TRBD2. The V and J ends lost 6 bases and 0 bases, in that order; junction bases with no gene match: 15. The CDR3 spans 17 residues. Germline CDR1 DFQATT, CDR2 SNEGSKA (reference sequence). CDR3 residues: CSATNGGSMASTDTQYF. The CDR3 DNA is TGCAGTGCCACTAACGGGGGGAGTATGGCTAGCACAGATACGCAGTATTTT.

Ten or more counts support this clonotype. The genes are TRBV24-1 and TRBJ1-1; the D is unclear. Per germline, CDR1 KGHDR and CDR2 SFDVKD. The V gene lost 2 bases and the J gene lost 3 bases, with 12 bases spanning the gap. The CDR3 has 15 amino acids. DNA for the CDR3: TGTGCCACCAGTGATTCTGGAAAGGGTGACACTGAAGCTTTCTTT. Protein sequence: CATSDSGKGDTEAFF.

The chain uses TRBV7-3 and TRBJ1-1; D perhaps matches TRBD1 (5 bases). Deletions cut 8 bases from V and 5 bases from J, with 9 bases between. Germline V gene lookup returns CDR1 SGHTA and CDR2 FQGTGA. This CDR3 has 11 amino acids. CDR3 coding DNA: TGTGCCAGCGGGGGTGGGACTGAAGCTTTCTTT. This encodes CASGGGTEAFF.